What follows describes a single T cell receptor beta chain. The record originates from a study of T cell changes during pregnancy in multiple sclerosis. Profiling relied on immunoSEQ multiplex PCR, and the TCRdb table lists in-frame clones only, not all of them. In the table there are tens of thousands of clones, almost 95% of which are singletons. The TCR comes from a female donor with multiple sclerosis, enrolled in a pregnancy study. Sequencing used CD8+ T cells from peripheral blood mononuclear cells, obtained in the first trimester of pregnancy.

CDR3 sequence reads: CASSLLGQGVDNEQFF. In nucleotides, the CDR3 is TGTGCCAGCAGCTTACTAGGACAGGGGGTAGACAATGAGCAGTTCTTC. The chain employs TRBV11-3 and TRBJ2-1; TRBD1 aligns across 10 bases. The CDR3 is made up of 16 amino acids. Germline V gene sequence: CDR1 SGHNT, CDR2 YENEEA. The V and J ends lost 2 bases and 5 bases, in that order; junction bases with no gene match: 6.